This is a list of T cell receptor beta chains from one sample in a study of CD8+ T cells in alopecia areata. Libraries were prepared by immunoSEQ multiplex PCR; TCRdb keeps only in-frame clonotypes and omits some of them. The sample contains 100,000 to 150,000 clones, around 49% of which appear only once. Sequencing used CD8+ T cells sorted from blood, obtained at week 0. These TCRs come from a human donor with alopecia areata. CDR3s include the opening cysteine and the closing phenylalanine or tryptophan. A D gene is named only where the DNA matches it firmly. Clone size, where shown, is once, few, many, or a class for clones that have expanded.

.	TRBV2	TRBJ1-4	.	TGTGCCAGCAGTGCTTTCATCGCAACTAATGAAAAACTGTTTTTT	CASSAFIATNEKLFF
.	TRBV30	TRBJ1-2	.	TGTGCCTGGCGGGGGGTTTGGGGCTACACCTTC	CAWRGVWGYTF
TRBD1	TRBV13	TRBJ2-3	.	TGTGCCAGCAGTTATAGGACAGGGCCAGATACGCAGTATTTT	CASSYRTGPDTQYF
TRBD1	TRBV5-1	TRBJ2-7	.	TGCGCCAGCAGCCCAGGGACAGGCCTAAACTACGAGCAGTACTTC	CASSPGTGLNYEQYF
.	TRBV7-9	TRBJ1-5	few	TGTGCCAGCAGCCTACAGGGTGGGAATCAGCCCCAGCATTTT	CASSLQGGNQPQHF
.	TRBV7-6	TRBJ1-6	few	TGTGCCAGCAGCTTCGACGATCATTCACCCCTCCACTTT	CASSFDDHSPLHF
TRBD1	TRBV5-6	TRBJ2-1	once	TGTGCCAGCAGTTATGACAGGGGCCTTATAAATGGGCAGTTCTTC	CASSYDRGLINGQFF
.	TRBV5-1	TRBJ2-2	.	TGCGCCAGCAGCTTTTCCGGGGAGCTGTTTTTT	CASSFSGELFF
.	TRBV7-6	TRBJ1-2	.	TGTGCCAGCAGCCCTAGCGGGGGGGCCAATGGCTACACCTTC	CASSPSGGANGYTF
TRBD2	TRBV7-2	TRBJ2-7	.	TGTGCCAGCAGTGCGGGGGGCGAGGCCCTCGAGCAGTACTTC	CASSAGGEALEQYF
.	TRBV29-1	TRBJ1-1	.	TGCAGCGTTTCGGCTGGCGATGACACTGAAGCTTTCTTT	CSVSAGDDTEAFF
.	TRBV11-2	TRBJ2-3	.	TGTGCCAGCAGCCCTGACCTGATAACGCAGTATTTT	CASSPDLITQYF
.	TRBV5-8	TRBJ2-3	.	TGTGCCAGCAGCTTGGGGGGCCAAGATACGCAGTATTTT	CASSLGGQDTQYF
TRBD1	TRBV30	TRBJ1-1	.	TGTGCCTGGAGTGTGACAGGGGGGAACACTGAAGCTTTCTTT	CAWSVTGGNTEAFF
.	TRBV5-4	TRBJ2-7	.	TGTGCCAGCAGCTTAGACCTATACGAGCAGTACTTC	CASSLDLYEQYF
.	TRBV27	TRBJ1-5	.	TGTGCCAGCAGCCCACACCCTTTCAATCAGCCCCAGCATTTT	CASSPHPFNQPQHF
.	TRBV5-6	TRBJ1-6	.	TGTGCCAGCAGCTTGTTTCAGGACATTAATTCACCCCTCCACTTT	CASSLFQDINSPLHF
.	TRBV29-1	TRBJ1-1	.	TGCAGCGTGCCGACACCCATGAACACTGAAGCTTTCTTT	CSVPTPMNTEAFF
.	TRBV2	TRBJ2-1	few	TGTGCCAGCAGTCCCCCAAATGGGGGGCACAATGAGCAGTTCTTC	CASSPPNGGHNEQFF
.	TRBV29-1	TRBJ2-5	.	TGCAGCGTTGAAGCGACCTCGACAGCTTTAGAGACCCAGTACTTC	CSVEATSTALETQYF
.	TRBV5-6	TRBJ1-2	few	TGTGCCAGCAGCTTGGAAGGGAACTATGGCTACACCTTC	CASSLEGNYGYTF
TRBD1	TRBV25-1	TRBJ1-1	.	TGTGCCAGCTGCACAGGGGGCACTGAAGCTTTCTTT	CASCTGGTEAFF
.	TRBV27	TRBJ1-1	.	TGTGCCAGCAGTTTATGGGGGCTGAGCACTGAAGCTTTCTTT	CASSLWGLSTEAFF
.	TRBV15	TRBJ2-1	few	TGTGCCGTCAGGACTACTTACAATGAGCAGTTCTTC	CAVRTTYNEQFF